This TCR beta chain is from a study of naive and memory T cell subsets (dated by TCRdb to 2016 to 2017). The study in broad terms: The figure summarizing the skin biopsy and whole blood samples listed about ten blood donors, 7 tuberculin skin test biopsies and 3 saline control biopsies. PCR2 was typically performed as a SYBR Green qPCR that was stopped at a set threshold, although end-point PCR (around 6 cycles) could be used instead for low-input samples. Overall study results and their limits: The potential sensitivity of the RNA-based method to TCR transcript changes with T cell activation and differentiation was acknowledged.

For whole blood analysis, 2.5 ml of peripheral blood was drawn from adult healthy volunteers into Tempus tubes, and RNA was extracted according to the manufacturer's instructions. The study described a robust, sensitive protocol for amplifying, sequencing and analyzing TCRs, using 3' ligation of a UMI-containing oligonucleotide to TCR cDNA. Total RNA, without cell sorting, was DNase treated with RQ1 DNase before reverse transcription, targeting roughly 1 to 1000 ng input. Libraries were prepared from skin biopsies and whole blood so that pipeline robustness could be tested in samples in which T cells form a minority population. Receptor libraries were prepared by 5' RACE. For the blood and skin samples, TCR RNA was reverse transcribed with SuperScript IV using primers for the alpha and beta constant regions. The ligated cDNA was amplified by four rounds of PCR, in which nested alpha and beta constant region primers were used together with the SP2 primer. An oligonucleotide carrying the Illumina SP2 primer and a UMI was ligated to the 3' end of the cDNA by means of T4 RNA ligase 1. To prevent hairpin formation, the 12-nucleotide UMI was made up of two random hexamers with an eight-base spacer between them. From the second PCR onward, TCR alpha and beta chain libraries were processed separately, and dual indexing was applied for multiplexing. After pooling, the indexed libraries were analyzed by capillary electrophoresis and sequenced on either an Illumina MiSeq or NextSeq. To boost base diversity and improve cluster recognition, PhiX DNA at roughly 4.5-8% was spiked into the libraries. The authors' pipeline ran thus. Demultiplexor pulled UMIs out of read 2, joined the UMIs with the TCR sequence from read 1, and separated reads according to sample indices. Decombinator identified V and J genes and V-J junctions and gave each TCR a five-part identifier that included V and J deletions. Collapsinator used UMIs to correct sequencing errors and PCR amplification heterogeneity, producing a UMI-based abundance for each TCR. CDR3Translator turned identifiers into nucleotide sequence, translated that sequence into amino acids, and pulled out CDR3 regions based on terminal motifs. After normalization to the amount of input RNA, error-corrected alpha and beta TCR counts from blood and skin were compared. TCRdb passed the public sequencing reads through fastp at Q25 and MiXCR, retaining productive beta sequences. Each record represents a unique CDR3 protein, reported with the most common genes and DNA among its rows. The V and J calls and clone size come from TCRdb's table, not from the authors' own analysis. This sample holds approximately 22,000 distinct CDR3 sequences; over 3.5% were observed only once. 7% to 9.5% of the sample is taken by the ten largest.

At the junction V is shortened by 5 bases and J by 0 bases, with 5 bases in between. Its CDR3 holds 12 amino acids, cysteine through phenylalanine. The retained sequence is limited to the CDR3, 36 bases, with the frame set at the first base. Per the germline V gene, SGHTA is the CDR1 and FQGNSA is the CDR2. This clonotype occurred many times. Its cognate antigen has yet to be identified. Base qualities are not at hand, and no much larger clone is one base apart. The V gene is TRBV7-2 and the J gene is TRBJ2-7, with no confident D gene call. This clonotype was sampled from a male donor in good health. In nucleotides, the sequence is TGTGCCAGCAGCGTCACCTCCTACGAGCAGTACTTC. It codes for CASSVTSYEQYF.